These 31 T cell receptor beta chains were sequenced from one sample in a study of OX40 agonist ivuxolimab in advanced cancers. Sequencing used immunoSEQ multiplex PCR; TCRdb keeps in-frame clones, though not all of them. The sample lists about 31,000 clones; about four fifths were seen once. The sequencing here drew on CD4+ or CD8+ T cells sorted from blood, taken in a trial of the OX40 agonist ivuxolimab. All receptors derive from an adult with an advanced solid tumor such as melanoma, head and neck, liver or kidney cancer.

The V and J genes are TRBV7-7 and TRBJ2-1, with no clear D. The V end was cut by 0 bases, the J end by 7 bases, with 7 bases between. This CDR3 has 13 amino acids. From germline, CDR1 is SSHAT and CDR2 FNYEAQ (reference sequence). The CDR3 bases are TGTGCCAGCAGCTTAGCGGGCTGGAATGAGCAGTTCTTC. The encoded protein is CASSLAGWNEQFF.

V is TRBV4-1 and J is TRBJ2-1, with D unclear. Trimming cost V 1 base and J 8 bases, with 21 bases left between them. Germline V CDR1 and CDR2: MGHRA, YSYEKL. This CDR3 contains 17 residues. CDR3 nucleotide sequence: TGCGCCAGCAGCCAAGCTATCTTCATCGGTGGAACGGATGAGCAGTTCTTC. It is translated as CASSQAIFIGGTDEQFF.

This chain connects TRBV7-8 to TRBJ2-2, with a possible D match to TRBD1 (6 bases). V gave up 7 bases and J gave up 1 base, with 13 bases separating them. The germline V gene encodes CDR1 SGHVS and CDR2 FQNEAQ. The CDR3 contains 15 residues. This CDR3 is CASTSIQGNTGELFF. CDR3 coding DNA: TGTGCCAGCACCAGCATACAGGGGAACACCGGGGAGCTGTTTTTT.

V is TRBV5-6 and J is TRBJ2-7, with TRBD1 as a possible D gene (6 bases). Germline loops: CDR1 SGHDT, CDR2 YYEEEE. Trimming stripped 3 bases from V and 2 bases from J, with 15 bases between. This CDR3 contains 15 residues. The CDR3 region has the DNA TGTGCCAGCAGCTCAGACCTACAGGGTCCCTACGAGCAGTACTTC. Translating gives CASSSDLQGPYEQYF.

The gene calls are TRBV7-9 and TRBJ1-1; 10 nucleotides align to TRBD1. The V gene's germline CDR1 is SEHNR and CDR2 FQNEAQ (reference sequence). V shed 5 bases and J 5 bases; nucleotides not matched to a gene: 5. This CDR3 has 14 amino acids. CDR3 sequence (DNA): TGTGCCAGCAGCAACGGGACAGGGGAGACTGAAGCTTTCTTT. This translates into CASSNGTGETEAFF.

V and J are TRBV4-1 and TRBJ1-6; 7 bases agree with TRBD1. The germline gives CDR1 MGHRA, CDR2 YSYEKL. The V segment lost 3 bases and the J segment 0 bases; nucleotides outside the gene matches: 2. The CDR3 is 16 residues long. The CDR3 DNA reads TGCGCCAGCAGCCAGGACAGGAGCTCCTATAATTCACCCCTCCACTTT. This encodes CASSQDRSSYNSPLHF.

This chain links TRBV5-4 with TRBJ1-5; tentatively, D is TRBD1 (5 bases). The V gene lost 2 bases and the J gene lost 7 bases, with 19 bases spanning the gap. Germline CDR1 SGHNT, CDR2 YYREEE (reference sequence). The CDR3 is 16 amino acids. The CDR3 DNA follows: TGTGCCAGCAGCTTAAAGACAAGCCGGGGGGAGCAGCCCCAGCATTTT. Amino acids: CASSLKTSRGEQPQHF.

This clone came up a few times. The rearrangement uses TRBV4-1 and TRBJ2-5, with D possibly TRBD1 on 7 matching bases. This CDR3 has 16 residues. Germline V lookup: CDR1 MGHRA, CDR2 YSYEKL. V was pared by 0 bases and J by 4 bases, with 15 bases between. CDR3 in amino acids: CASSQEGGGRPETQYF. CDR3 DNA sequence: TGCGCCAGCAGCCAAGAAGGAGGGGGCCGTCCAGAGACCCAGTACTTC.

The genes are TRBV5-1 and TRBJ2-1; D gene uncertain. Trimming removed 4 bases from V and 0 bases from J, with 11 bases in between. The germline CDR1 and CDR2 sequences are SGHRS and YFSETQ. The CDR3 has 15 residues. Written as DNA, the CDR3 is TGCGCCAGCAGCCCCGGGCAGAGCTCCTACAATGAGCAGTTCTTC. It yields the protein CASSPGQSSYNEQFF.

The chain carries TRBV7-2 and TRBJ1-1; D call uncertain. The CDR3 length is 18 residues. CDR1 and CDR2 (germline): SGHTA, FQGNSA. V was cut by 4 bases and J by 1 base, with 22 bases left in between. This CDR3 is CASSSSVLAGRANTEAFF. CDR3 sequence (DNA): TGTGCCAGCAGCTCCAGCGTTTTGGCCGGGAGGGCGAACACTGAAGCTTTCTTT. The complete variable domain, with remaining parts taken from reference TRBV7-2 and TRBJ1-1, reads GAGVSQSPSNKVTEKGKDVELRCDPISGHTALYWYRQSLGQGLEFLIYFQGNSAPDKSGLPSDRFSAERTGGSVSTLTIQRTQQEDSAVYLCASSSSVLAGRANTEAFFGQGTRLTVV.

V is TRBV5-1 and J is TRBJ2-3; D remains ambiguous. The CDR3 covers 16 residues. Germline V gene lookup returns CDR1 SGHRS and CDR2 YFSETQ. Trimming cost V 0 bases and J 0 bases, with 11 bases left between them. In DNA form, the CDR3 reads TGCGCCAGCAGCTTGGACGTTCCGTCTAGCACAGATACGCAGTATTTT. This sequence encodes CASSLDVPSSTDTQYF.

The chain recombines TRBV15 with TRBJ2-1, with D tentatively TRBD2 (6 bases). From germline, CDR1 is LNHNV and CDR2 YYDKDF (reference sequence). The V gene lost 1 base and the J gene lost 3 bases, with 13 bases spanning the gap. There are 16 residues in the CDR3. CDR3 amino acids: CATSRVGGGIYNEQFF. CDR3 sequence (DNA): TGTGCCACCAGCAGAGTTGGGGGAGGAATCTACAATGAGCAGTTCTTC.

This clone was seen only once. The CDR3 DNA reads as TGTGCCAGCAGCTTTTCCCTGTACTCCTACGAGCAGTACTTC. This translates into CASSFSLYSYEQYF. This chain links TRBV5-6 with TRBJ2-7, with no clear D. CDR1 is SGHDT and CDR2 is YYEEEE in the germline V gene. The V end lost 2 bases, the J end lost 0 bases, and 9 bases lay between the germline ends. The CDR3 has 14 amino acids.

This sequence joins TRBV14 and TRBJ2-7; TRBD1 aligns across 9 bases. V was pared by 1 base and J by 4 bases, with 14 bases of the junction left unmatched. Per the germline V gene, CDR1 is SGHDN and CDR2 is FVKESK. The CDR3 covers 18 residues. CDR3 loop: CASSQGQDTGTGKYEQYF. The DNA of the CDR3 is TGTGCCAGCAGCCAAGGTCAGGATACCGGGACAGGGAAATACGAGCAGTACTTC.

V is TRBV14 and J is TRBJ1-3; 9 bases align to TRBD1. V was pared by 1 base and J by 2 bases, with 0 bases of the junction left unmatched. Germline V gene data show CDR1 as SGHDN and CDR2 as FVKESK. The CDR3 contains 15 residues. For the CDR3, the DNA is TGTGCCAGCAGCCAAGGACAGGGGGCTGGAAACACCATATATTTT. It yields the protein CASSQGQGAGNTIYF.

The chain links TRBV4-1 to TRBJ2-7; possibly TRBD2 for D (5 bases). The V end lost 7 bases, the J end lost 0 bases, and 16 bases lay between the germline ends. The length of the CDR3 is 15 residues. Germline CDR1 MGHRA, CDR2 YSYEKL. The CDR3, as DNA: TGCGCCAGCACCCCGAGGGCAGGTAACTCCTACGAGCAGTACTTC. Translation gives CASTPRAGNSYEQYF.

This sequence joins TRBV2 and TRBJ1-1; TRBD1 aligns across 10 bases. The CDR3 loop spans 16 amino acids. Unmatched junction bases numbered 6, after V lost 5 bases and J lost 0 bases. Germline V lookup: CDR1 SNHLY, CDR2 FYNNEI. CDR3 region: CASSLRDRGMNTEAFF. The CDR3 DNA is TGTGCCAGCAGTCTCCGGGACAGGGGCATGAACACTGAAGCTTTCTTT.

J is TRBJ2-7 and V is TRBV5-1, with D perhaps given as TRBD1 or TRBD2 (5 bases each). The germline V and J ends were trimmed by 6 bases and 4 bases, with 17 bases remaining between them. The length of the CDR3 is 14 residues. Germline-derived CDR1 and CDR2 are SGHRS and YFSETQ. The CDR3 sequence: CASNRDGQLYEQYF. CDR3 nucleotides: TGCGCCAGCAACCGGGACGGTCAGCTATACGAGCAGTACTTC.

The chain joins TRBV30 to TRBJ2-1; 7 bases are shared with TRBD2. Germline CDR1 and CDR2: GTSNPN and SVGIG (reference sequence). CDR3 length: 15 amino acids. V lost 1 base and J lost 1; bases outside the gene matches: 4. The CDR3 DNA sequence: TGTGCCTGGAGTGCCATACTAGCGTCCTACAATGAGCAGTTCTTC. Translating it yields CAWSAILASYNEQFF.

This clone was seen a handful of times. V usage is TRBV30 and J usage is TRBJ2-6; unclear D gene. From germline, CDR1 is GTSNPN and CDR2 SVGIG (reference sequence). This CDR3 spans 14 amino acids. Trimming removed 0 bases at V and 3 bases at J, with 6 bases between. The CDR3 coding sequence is TGTGCCTGGAGTGTAAGTGGTGGGGCCAACGTCCTGACTTTC. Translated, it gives CAWSVSGGANVLTF.

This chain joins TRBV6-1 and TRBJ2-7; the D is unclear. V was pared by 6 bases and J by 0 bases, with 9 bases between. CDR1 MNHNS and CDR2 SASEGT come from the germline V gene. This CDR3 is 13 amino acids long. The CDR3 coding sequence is TGTGCCAGCAGCTACGAGAGCTCCTACGAGCAGTACTTC. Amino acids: CASSYESSYEQYF.

CDR3 nucleotides: TGTGCCTGGAGTGTGCTCGGACTAGCGTCGAACGAGCAGTACTTC. Protein product: CAWSVLGLASNEQYF. V gene TRBV30 combines with J gene TRBJ2-7; 9 bases are shared with TRBD2. The CDR3 runs 15 residues. In germline, CDR1 is GTSNPN, CDR2 SVGIG (reference sequence). Unmatched junction bases numbered 8, after V lost 0 bases and J lost 5 bases.

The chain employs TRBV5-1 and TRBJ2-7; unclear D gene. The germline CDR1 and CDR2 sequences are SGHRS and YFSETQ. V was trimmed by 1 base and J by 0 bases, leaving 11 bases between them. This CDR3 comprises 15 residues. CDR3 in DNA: TGCGCCAGCAGCTTGACGACTGCCCCCTCCTACGAGCAGTACTTC. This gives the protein CASSLTTAPSYEQYF.

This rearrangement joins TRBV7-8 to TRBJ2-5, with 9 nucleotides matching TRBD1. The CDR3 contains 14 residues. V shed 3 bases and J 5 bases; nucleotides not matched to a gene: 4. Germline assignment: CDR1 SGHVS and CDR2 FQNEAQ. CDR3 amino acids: CASSFGTGKETQYF. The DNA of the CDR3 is TGTGCCAGCAGCTTTGGGACAGGGAAGGAGACCCAGTACTTC.

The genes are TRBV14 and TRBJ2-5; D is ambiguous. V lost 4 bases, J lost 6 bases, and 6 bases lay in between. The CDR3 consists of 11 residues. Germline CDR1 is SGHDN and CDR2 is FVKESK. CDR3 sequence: CASSLSKTQYF. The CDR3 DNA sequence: TGTGCCAGCAGCCTTTCGAAGACCCAGTACTTC.

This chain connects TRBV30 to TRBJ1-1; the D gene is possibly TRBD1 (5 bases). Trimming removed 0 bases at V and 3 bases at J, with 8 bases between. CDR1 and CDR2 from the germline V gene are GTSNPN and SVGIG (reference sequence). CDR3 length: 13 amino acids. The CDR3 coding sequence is TGTGCCTGGAGTGTGGGGGTGGACACTGAAGCTTTCTTT. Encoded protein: CAWSVGVDTEAFF.

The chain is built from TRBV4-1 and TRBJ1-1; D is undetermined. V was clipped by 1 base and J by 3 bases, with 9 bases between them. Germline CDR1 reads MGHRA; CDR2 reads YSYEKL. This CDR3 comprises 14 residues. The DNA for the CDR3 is TGCGCCAGCAGCCAAGGGTGGTTCGACACTGAAGCTTTCTTT. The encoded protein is CASSQGWFDTEAFF.

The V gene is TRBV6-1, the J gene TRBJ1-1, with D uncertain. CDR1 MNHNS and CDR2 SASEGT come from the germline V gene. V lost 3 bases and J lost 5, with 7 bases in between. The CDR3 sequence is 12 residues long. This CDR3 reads CASSEWVTEAFF. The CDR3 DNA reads TGTGCCAGCAGTGAGTGGGTTACTGAAGCTTTCTTT.

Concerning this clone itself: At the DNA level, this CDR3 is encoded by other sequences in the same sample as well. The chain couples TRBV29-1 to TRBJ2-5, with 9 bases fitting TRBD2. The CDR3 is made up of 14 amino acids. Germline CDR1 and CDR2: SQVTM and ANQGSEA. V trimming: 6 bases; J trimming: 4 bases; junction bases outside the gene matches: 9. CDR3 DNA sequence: TGCAGCGTCACCGGGGCGGGGGGGGGAGAGACCCAGTACTTC. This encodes CSVTGAGGGETQYF.

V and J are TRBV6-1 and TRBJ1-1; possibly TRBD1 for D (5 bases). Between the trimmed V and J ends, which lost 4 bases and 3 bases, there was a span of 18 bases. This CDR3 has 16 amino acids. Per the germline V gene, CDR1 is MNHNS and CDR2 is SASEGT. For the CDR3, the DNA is TGTGCCAGCAGTGCGGGCTTAGGGGCGGCGGACACTGAAGCTTTCTTT. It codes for CASSAGLGAADTEAFF.

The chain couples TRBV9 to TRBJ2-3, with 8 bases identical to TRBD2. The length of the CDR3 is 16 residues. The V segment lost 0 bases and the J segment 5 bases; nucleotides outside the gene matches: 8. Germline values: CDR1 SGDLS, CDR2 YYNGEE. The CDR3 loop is CASSVGPGLGGDTQYF. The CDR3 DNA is TGTGCCAGCAGCGTAGGCCCGGGACTAGGTGGAGATACGCAGTATTTT.